This T cell receptor (beta chain) was obtained from a study of blood T cell repertoires in COVID-19. Germline V gene sequence: CDR1 SGHTA, CDR2 FQGNSA. Trimming removed 2 bases at V and 0 bases at J, with 8 bases between. CDR3 length equals 15 residues. The repertoire was sequenced with immunoSEQ multiplex PCR; TCRdb's copy has only in-frame clones and lacks some. Here the sample spans about 150,000 clones, roughly 80% being singletons. The source is a man aged 55 to 70 with acute or convalescent COVID-19. The J gene is TRBJ1-5, the V gene TRBV7-2, with a possible D match to TRBD1 (5 bases). The sample was peripheral blood. This chain's CDR3 is CASSLQGGSNQPQHF. CDR3 bases: TGTGCCAGCAGCTTACAGGGAGGTAGCAATCAGCCCCAGCATTTT.